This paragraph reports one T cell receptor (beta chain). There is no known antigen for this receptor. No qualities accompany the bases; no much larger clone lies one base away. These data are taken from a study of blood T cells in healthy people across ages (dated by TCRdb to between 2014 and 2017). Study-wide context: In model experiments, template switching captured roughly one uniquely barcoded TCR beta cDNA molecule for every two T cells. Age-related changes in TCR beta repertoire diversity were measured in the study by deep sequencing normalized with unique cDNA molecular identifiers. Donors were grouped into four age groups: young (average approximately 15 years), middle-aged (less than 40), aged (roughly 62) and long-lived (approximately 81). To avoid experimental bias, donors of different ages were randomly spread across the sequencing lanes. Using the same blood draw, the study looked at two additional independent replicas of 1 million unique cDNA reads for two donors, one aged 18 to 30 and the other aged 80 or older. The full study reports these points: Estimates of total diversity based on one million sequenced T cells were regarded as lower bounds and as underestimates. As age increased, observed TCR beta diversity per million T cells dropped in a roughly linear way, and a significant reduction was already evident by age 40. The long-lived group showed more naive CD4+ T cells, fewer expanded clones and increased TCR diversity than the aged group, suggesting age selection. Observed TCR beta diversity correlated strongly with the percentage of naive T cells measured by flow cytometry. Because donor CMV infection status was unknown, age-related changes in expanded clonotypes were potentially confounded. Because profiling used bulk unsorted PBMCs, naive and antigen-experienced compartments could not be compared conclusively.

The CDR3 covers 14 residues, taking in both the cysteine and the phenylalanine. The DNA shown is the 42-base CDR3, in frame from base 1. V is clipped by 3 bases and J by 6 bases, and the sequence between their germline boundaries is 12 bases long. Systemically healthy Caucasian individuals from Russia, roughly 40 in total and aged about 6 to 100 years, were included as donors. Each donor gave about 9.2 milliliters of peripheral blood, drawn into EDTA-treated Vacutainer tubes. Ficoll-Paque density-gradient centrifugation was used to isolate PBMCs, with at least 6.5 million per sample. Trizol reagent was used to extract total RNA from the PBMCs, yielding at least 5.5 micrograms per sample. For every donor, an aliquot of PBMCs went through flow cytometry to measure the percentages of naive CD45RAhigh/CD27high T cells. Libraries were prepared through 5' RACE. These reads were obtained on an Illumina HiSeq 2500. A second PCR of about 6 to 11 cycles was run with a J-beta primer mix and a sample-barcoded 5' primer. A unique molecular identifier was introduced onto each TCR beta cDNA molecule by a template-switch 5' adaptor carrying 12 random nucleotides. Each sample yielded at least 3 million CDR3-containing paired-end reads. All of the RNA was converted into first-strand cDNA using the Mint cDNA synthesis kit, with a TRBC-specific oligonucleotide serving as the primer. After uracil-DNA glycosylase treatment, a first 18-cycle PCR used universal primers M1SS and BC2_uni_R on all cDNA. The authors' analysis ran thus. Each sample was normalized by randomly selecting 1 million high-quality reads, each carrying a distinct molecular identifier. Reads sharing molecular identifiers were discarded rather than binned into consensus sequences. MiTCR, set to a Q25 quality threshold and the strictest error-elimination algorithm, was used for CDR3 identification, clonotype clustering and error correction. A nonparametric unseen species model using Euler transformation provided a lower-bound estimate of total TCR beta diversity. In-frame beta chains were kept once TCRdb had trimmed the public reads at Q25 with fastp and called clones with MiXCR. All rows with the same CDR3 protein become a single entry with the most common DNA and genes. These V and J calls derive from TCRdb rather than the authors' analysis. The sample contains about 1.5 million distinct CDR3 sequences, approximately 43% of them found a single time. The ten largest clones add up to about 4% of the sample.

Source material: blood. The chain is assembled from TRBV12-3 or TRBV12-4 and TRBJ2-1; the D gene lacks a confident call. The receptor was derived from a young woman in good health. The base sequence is TGTGCCAGCAGTTTGTCAGTAGGGTTCAATGAGCAGTTCTTC. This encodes CASSLSVGFNEQFF.